Sequencing of this T cell receptor beta chain was carried out in a study of PD-1 blockade in mismatch repair-deficient tumors (TCRdb year 2017). Regarding the research as a whole: Between September 2013 and 2016, the trial enrolled approximately 90 consecutive patients with 11 to 12 types of mismatch repair-deficient cancer, all of whom had received prior treatment and were progressing. Tumor-associated T cell clones in the peripheral blood of patients responding to PD-1 blockade were tracked using deep sequencing of TCR CDR3 regions.

Concerning this clone: Its cognate antigen has yet to be identified. No base qualities exist here, and no much larger clone lies one base off it.

Overall results and qualifications from the work: Clones residing in the tumor, which were often undetectable in blood before treatment, expanded quickly after pembrolizumab and then contracted, generally before radiologic responses.

The sample's time point label, decoded: peripheral blood 12 weeks after first pembrolizumab dose. For each enrolled patient, mismatch repair deficiency was established using either polymerase chain reaction or immunohistochemistry. A few patients who responded to pembrolizumab therapy underwent TCR sequencing. Pembrolizumab PD-1 blockade was prospectively tested in advanced mismatch repair-deficient cancers, regardless of tissue of origin, in the phase II trial. Peripheral blood T cell samples were collected serially, before PD-1 blockade began and at several time points afterward. Blood sampling times were expressed in weeks after the first pembrolizumab dose. Receptor libraries were prepared by the immunoSEQ multiplex PCR assay. TCRdb stores this immuneACCESS table with in-frame sequences only. Part of the clones is absent; in the studies checked, under half of the shortfall reflects unresolved V genes, and no reason is known for the rest. Within this sample are 75,000 to 85,000 clones, with more than 65% of them counted one time only. The top ten clones comprise more than 2.5% of the sample.

Sequencing used peripheral blood, obtained 12 weeks after starting pembrolizumab. The source is an adult with mismatch repair-deficient cancer.

For the CDR3, the sequence is CASSAQGSYGYTF. The sequenced DNA is TGTGCCAGCAGCGCCCAGGGGTCCTATGGCTACACCTTC. The chain is made from TRBV7-6 and TRBJ1-2, and perhaps TRBD1 as D gene, on 6 matching bases. From a lookup of the germline V gene, CDR1 and CDR2 are SGHVS and FNYEAQ. The junction carries 11 bases between V and J, which are trimmed by 5 bases and 4 bases respectively. The CDR3 goes from the cysteine to the phenylalanine over 13 residues. Kept here is only the CDR3 DNA, which spans 39 bases and is read in frame from base 1.